The 18 T cell receptor beta chains presented below share a single source sample, sequenced in a study of graft-versus-host responses after intestinal transplantation (dated by TCRdb to the early 2020s). Explained via the paper, the time point label denotes: cells obtained before transplantation from donor or recipient. Their antigen targets remain unknown. The receptor library was made with the immunoSEQ multiplex PCR assay. TCRdb limited this immuneACCESS table to in-frame rearrangements with V and J called. A share of clones is missing; checked studies link under half to unresolved V genes, and the rest is unexplained. A total of about 93,000 clones appear in this sample, approximately 92% of them only once. The ten most abundant clones make up about 0.5% of the sample. The sequencing here drew on unstimulated CD8+ T cells sorted from spleen or lymph node cells, taken before intestinal transplant. All receptors come from a human donor who received an intestinal transplant.

The chain joins TRBV4-3 to TRBJ1-6, with D tentatively TRBD1 (5 bases). The CDR3 is made up of 15 amino acids. Germline CDR1 is LGHNA and CDR2 is YSLEER. V lost 2 bases and J 5 bases, leaving 10 bases between the germline ends. Written as DNA, the CDR3 is TGCGCCAGCAGCCAAAGACAGACAGATAATTCACCCCTCCACTTT. It yields the protein CASSQRQTDNSPLHF.

The gene calls are TRBV7-6 and TRBJ1-4; 8 bases are a match to TRBD1. Trimming took 0 bases from V and 8 from J; bases not matched to a gene: 8. The CDR3 has 16 amino acids. Germline CDR1 and CDR2: SGHVS and FNYEAQ. CDR3 bases: TGTGCCAGCAGCTTAGCCTCAGGGGGCGCAGGGGAAAAACTGTTTTTT. Amino acids: CASSLASGGAGEKLFF.

The V and J genes are TRBV19 and TRBJ1-6, with D unclear. V was pared by 7 bases and J by 5 bases, with 24 bases between. Germline lookup yields CDR1 LNHDA and CDR2 SQIVND (reference sequence). The CDR3 loop spans 18 amino acids. The CDR3: CASNAGSGHTEDNSPLHF. CDR3 in DNA: TGTGCCAGTAACGCCGGGAGCGGCCATACGGAAGATAATTCACCCCTCCACTTT.

The rearrangement joins TRBV10-3 to TRBJ1-1; 7 bases are shared with TRBD1. The length of the CDR3 is 12 residues. V lost 6 bases, J lost 7 bases, and 5 bases stayed unmatched. Germline assignment: CDR1 ENHRY and CDR2 SYGVKD. The CDR3 here is CAISGGDSEAFF. CDR3 nucleotides: TGTGCCATCAGCGGAGGGGACAGTGAAGCTTTCTTT.

The V gene is TRBV7-2, the J gene TRBJ2-3, with D perhaps matching TRBD1 (6 bases). Trimming took off 1 base at V and 3 bases at J, with 14 bases between the two ends. Germline V gene data show CDR1 as SGHTA and CDR2 as FQGNSA. The CDR3 is 16 residues long. The CDR3 loop reads CASSLVVGTKTDTQYF. In DNA form, the CDR3 reads TGTGCCAGCAGCTTAGTAGTGGGGACAAAAACAGATACGCAGTATTTT.

The chain joins TRBV5-4 to TRBJ2-7, with 16 positions matching TRBD2. Per germline, CDR1 SGHNT and CDR2 YYREEE (reference sequence). This CDR3 spans 17 amino acids. The junction had 5 bases not matched to a gene; V was cut back by 4 bases and J by 1 base. The DNA of the CDR3 is TGTGCCAGCAGCCCGGGGGGACTAGCGGGAGGGTCCTACGAGCAGTACTTC. Translating it yields CASSPGGLAGGSYEQYF.

The CDR3 reads CASSTPGADGYTF. CDR3 sequence (DNA): TGTGCCAGCAGCACTCCCGGCGCGGATGGCTACACCTTC. The J gene is TRBJ1-2, the V gene TRBV7-9; D is undetermined. This CDR3 comprises 13 residues. V gave up 5 bases and J gave up 6 bases, with 13 bases separating them. Per germline, CDR1 SEHNR and CDR2 FQNEAQ (reference sequence).

The gene calls are TRBV7-9 and TRBJ1-1; possible D gene TRBD1, 5 bases. V gave up 3 bases and J gave up 5 bases, with 13 bases separating them. From germline, CDR1 is SEHNR and CDR2 FQNEAQ (reference sequence). The CDR3 runs 14 residues. The CDR3, as DNA: TGTGCCAGCAGCTTTGGAGGGGCGGGGACTGAAGCTTTCTTT. Translating gives CASSFGGAGTEAFF.

The genes are TRBV28 and TRBJ2-7, with TRBD2 identical over 11 bases. V dropped 8 bases and J dropped 2; count of bases not matched to a gene: 5. The CDR3 covers 14 residues. Germline values: CDR1 MDHEN, CDR2 SYDVKM. The CDR3 sequence is CASSPLAGAYEQYF. CDR3 sequence (DNA): TGTGCCAGCTCTCCACTAGCGGGAGCCTACGAGCAGTACTTC.

This chain uses TRBV19 with TRBJ1-1; D unclear. Germline assignment: CDR1 LNHDA and CDR2 SQIVND (reference sequence). Trimming removed 7 bases from V and 7 bases from J, with 7 bases in between. The CDR3 spans 10 residues. The chain's CDR3 is CASMGVEAFF. Here the CDR3 DNA reads TGTGCCAGTATGGGAGTTGAAGCTTTCTTT.

This rearrangement joins TRBV11-2 to TRBJ2-7; 7 nucleotides agree with TRBD2. Trimming at V came to 4 bases and at J to 7 bases, leaving 1 base not matched to a gene. The CDR3 is 11 residues long. CDR1 is SGHAT, CDR2 FQNNGV, per germline. The CDR3 protein is CASSYSGEQYF. CDR3 DNA sequence: TGTGCCAGCAGCTATAGCGGGGAGCAGTACTTC.

The rearrangement joins TRBV5-4 to TRBJ2-5, with D possibly TRBD2 on 7 matching bases. Germline CDR1 and CDR2: SGHNT and YYREEE (reference sequence). V was clipped by 0 bases and J by 6 bases, with 12 bases between them. CDR3 length: 14 residues. The CDR3 bases are TGTGCCAGCAGCTTGGAGGGGGGGCGGAAGACCCAGTACTTC. Translation: CASSLEGGRKTQYF.

The chain combines TRBV5-1 with TRBJ1-1; 11 nucleotides line up with TRBD1. This CDR3 comprises 16 residues. Germline V gene sequence: CDR1 SGHRS, CDR2 YFSETQ. V shed 4 bases, J shed 3 bases, and the junction held 8 bases outside the gene matches. CDR3 in DNA: TGCGCCAGCAGCCCACGGACAGGGGGCTACGACACTGAAGCTTTCTTT. It encodes CASSPRTGGYDTEAFF.

The J gene is TRBJ1-5, the V gene TRBV12-2. TRBV12-2 is reported as a pseudogene. The CDR3 sequence is 17 residues long. Written as DNA, the CDR3 is TGTGCAAGTCGCTTAGGTGTCGGGGGGTACAGCAATCAGCCCCAGCATTTT. This sequence encodes CASRLGVGGYSNQPQHF.

The chain combines TRBV5-6 with TRBJ2-7, with D possibly matching TRBD1 (5 bases). The CDR3 has 14 amino acids. Germline CDR1 and CDR2: SGHDT and YYEEEE. V gave up 0 bases and J gave up 5 bases, with 12 bases separating them. The CDR3, as DNA: TGTGCCAGCAGCTTGGCCCCGCAGGGCCACGAGCAGTACTTC. As protein: CASSLAPQGHEQYF.

About this clone: Since the CDR3 does not end with the conserved phenylalanine or tryptophan, this likely comes from a read error. This chain uses TRBV6-1 with TRBJ2-7; 13 positions match TRBD2. Germline CDR1 reads MNHNS; CDR2 reads SASEGT. The CDR3 spans 15 residues. DNA for the CDR3: TGTGCCAGCAATGAACTAGCGGGGGGGCCGTACGAGCAGTACCTC. Translated: CASNELAGGPYEQYL.

This CDR3 reads CASSHSHNEQFF. The CDR3 DNA reads TGTGCCAGCAGTCATAGCCACAATGAGCAGTTCTTC. The J gene is TRBJ2-1, the V gene TRBV6-6; no firm D call. Germline values: CDR1 MNHNY, CDR2 SVGAGI (reference sequence). The V gene lost 5 bases and the J gene lost 5 bases, with 7 bases spanning the gap. CDR3 length equals 12 residues.

V is TRBV6-5 and J is TRBJ2-7; TRBD1 agrees at 10 bases. The junction had 6 bases not matched to a gene; V was cut back by 5 bases and J by 5 bases. The V gene's germline CDR1 is MNHEY and CDR2 SVGAGI. This CDR3 is 14 amino acids long. CDR3 in amino acids: CASSPDRGLHEQYF. In DNA, the CDR3 is TGTGCCAGCAGTCCCGACAGGGGGCTCCACGAGCAGTACTTC.